The 21 T cell receptor beta chains below come from one sample, sequenced in a study of T cells after yellow fever vaccination (dated by TCRdb to the late 2010s). Libraries were made using 5' RACE. The sequencer was an Illumina HiSeq 2500. In-frame beta chains were kept once TCRdb had trimmed the public reads at Q25 with fastp and called clones with MiXCR. Each CDR3 protein appears once, grouped with its most common genes and DNA. Here the sample has almost 600,000 distinct CDR3 sequences; 13% occur a single time. The ten biggest clones cover about 14% of the sample. Taken with the paper, the label for treatment or condition translates to: live attenuated yellow fever vaccine strain. Material: PBMCs, obtained on the day of the yellow fever booster vaccination. Receptors were obtained from a man between 25 and 39 years old who received the YFV17D yellow fever vaccine.

In its sample, this clonotype was seen many times. The V call is TRBV7-9, the J call TRBJ2-5; D might be TRBD1 (5 bases). This CDR3 is 13 amino acids long. Trimming shortened V by 4 bases and J by 8 bases, and 14 bases separated the two germline ends. Per the germline V gene, CDR1 is SEHNR and CDR2 is FQNEAQ (reference sequence). CDR3 region: CASSSTEQRTQYF. The CDR3 coding sequence is TGTGCCAGCAGCTCGACAGAACAGAGAACCCAGTACTTC. The whole variable domain, remainder taken from reference TRBV7-9 and TRBJ2-5, is DTGVSQNPRHKITKRGQNVTFRCDPISEHNRLYWYRQTLGQGPEFLTYFQNEAQLEKSRLLSDRFSAERPKGSFSTLEIQRTEQGDSAMYLCASSSTEQRTQYFGPGTRLLVL.

As to this clonotype: The germline gene is not matched at one end of the junction; a read error may be the cause. The V and J genes are TRBV5-1 and TRBJ2-1, with D possibly matching TRBD1 (5 bases). Germline CDR1 reads SGHRS; CDR2 reads YFSETQ. The length of the CDR3 is 14 residues. CDR3 region: CARSFDRVYNEQFF. The DNA for the CDR3 is TGCGCCAGAAGCTTCGACAGAGTATACAATGAGCAGTTCTTC.

Only a few counts were recorded for this clonotype. The chain couples TRBV12-3 or TRBV12-4 to TRBJ2-5; 9 bases align to TRBD2. The CDR3 contains 14 residues. V was pared by 7 bases and J by 4 bases, with 7 bases of the junction left unmatched. CDR3 sequence reads: CASIPAGGGETQYF. CDR3 sequence (DNA): TGTGCCAGCATTCCCGCGGGAGGGGGAGAGACCCAGTACTTC.

The chain carries TRBV9 and TRBJ2-7, with D possibly called TRBD1 or TRBD2 (5 bases each). The CDR3 runs to 15 residues. V was shortened by 2 bases and J by 7 bases, with 19 bases between the two germline ends. Germline V gene lookup returns CDR1 SGDLS and CDR2 YYNGEE. Written as DNA, the CDR3 is TGTGCCAGCAGCGTCGGGACCGAGGAGACCCGGGAGCAGTACTTC. It is translated as CASSVGTEETREQYF.

This clonotype has a handful of counts. The chain has TRBV10-2 and TRBJ2-1; D uncertain. V was pared by 7 bases and J by 6 bases, with 16 bases between. Germline CDR1 reads WSHSY; CDR2 reads SAAADI. The CDR3 totals 14 residues. The chain's CDR3 is CASKDALQPNEQFF. The CDR3 coding sequence is TGCGCCAGCAAAGACGCTCTACAGCCCAATGAGCAGTTCTTC.

This clonotype was recorded at least ten times. The chain employs TRBV7-2 and TRBJ2-2; 7 nucleotides match TRBD1. CDR3 length: 15 residues. J lost 0 bases, V lost 5 bases, and 3 bases had no gene match. The V gene's germline CDR1 is SGHTA and CDR2 FQGNSA. CDR3 coding DNA: TGTGCCAGCAGCAACAGGGGAGCGAACACCGGGGAGCTGTTTTTT. It encodes CASSNRGANTGELFF.

The chain has TRBV2 and TRBJ1-4; D may be TRBD1 (5 bases). Germline values: CDR1 SNHLY, CDR2 FYNNEI. The CDR3 is made up of 16 amino acids. V was shortened by 5 bases and J by 8 bases, with 21 bases between the two germline ends. CDR3 amino acids: CASSLLPGTVYEKLFF. DNA of the CDR3: TGTGCCAGCAGTTTATTGCCCGGGACTGTGTACGAAAAACTGTTTTTT.

J is TRBJ1-1 and V is TRBV6-2 or TRBV6-3, with a tentative D call TRBD1 (5 bases). This CDR3 is built from 14 residues. Trimming took 7 bases from V and 5 from J, leaving 17 bases between them. Germline V gene lookup returns CDR1 MNHEY and CDR2 SVGEGT. Here the CDR3 DNA reads TGTGCCAGCACCTACGGGGGAAAAGATACTGAAGCTTTCTTT. Protein: CASTYGGKDTEAFF.

This clonotype turned up a few times. The rearrangement joins TRBV9 to TRBJ1-1; D not resolved. Trimming stripped 0 bases from V and 0 bases from J, with 15 bases between. This CDR3 has 17 residues. Per germline, CDR1 SGDLS and CDR2 YYNGEE. The CDR3 loop reads CASSVAPVERMNTEAFF. Here the CDR3 DNA reads TGTGCCAGCAGCGTAGCCCCCGTTGAAAGGATGAACACTGAAGCTTTCTTT.

The rearrangement links TRBV5-1 to TRBJ2-7, with a weak D call TRBD1 (5 bases). V dropped 4 bases and J dropped 0 bases, with 11 bases sitting between them. This CDR3 spans 14 amino acids. Germline V gives CDR1 SGHRS, CDR2 YFSETQ. CDR3 in DNA: TGCGCCAGCAGCACCGGACAAGACTCCTACGAGCAGTACTTC. This sequence encodes CASSTGQDSYEQYF.

This clonotype was detected a few times. The gene calls are TRBV20-1 and TRBJ1-3; no clear D gene. Germline CDR1 is DFQATT and CDR2 is SNEGSKA (reference sequence). The CDR3 has 16 amino acids. Trimming left V 0 bases short and J 0 bases short, with 12 bases between. Here the CDR3 reads CSARDLQPRSGNTIYF. Written as DNA, the CDR3 is TGCAGTGCTAGAGATCTCCAGCCCCGCTCTGGAAACACCATATATTTT.

The chain joins TRBV11-2 to TRBJ1-2; 9 bases line up with TRBD1. With 2 bases clipped from V and 0 bases from J, the junction kept 13 bases outside the gene matches. Germline values: CDR1 SGHAT, CDR2 FQNNGV. CDR3 length: 19 residues. This chain's CDR3 is CASSLNKYRGRLANYGYTF. CDR3 nucleotide sequence: TGTGCCAGCAGCTTAAACAAGTACAGGGGGCGATTAGCTAACTATGGCTACACCTTC. Supplemented by reference TRBV11-2 and TRBJ1-2, the full variable domain reads EAGVAQSPRYKIIEKRQSVAFWCNPISGHATLYWYQQILGQGPKLLIQFQNNGVVDDSQLPKDRFSAERLKGVDSTLKIQPAKLEDSAVYLCASSLNKYRGRLANYGYTFGSGTRLTVV.

This clonotype was observed a few times. The chain uses TRBV6-5 and TRBJ2-7; D is undetermined. The germline V and J ends were trimmed by 5 bases and 2 bases, with 13 bases remaining between them. The germline gives CDR1 MNHEY, CDR2 SVGAGI. The CDR3 has 14 amino acids. DNA for the CDR3: TGTGCCAGCAGTATCGACAAAATAACCTACGAGCAGTACTTC. This translates into CASSIDKITYEQYF.

The rearrangement uses TRBV7-9 and TRBJ2-5; weak D call: TRBD2 (6 bases). Deletions cut 7 bases from V and 1 base from J, with 13 bases between. CDR1 and CDR2 (germline): SEHNR, FQNEAQ (reference sequence). The CDR3 has 14 residues. The CDR3 is CASTQYSGQETQYF. CDR3 coding DNA: TGTGCCAGCACCCAGTATAGCGGCCAAGAGACCCAGTACTTC.

V is TRBV28 and J is TRBJ1-5; TRBD1 might be the D (6 bases). V lost 8 bases, J lost 4 bases, and 15 bases lay in between. CDR3 length: 14 residues. CDR1 MDHEN and CDR2 SYDVKM come from the germline V gene. The CDR3 spells CASLAGAGNQPQHF. Here the CDR3 DNA reads TGTGCCAGCCTGGCGGGGGCAGGGAATCAGCCCCAGCATTTT. Full variable domain (missing parts from reference TRBV28 and TRBJ1-5): DVKVTQSSRYLVKRTGEKVFLECVQDMDHENMFWYRQDPGLGLRLIYFSYDVKMKEKGDIPEGYSVSREKKERFSLILESASTNQTSMYLCASLAGAGNQPQHFGDGTRLSIL.

The V call is TRBV20-1, the J call TRBJ2-1; 14 bases match TRBD2. Per germline, CDR1 DFQATT and CDR2 SNEGSKA (reference sequence). Losses at the gene ends were 5 bases for V and 6 bases for J; bases not matched to a gene: 3. The CDR3 extends over 14 amino acids. The DNA of the CDR3 is TGCAGTGCTTCGACTAGCGGGAGGGTCAATGAGCAGTTCTTC. It encodes CSASTSGRVNEQFF.

This clonotype was counted at least ten times. The CDR3 spells CASSEREIFDTQYF. The CDR3, as DNA: TGTGCCAGCAGCGAGCGGGAGATTTTTGATACGCAGTATTTT. The V and J genes are TRBV6-2 or TRBV6-3 and TRBJ2-3, with 8 bases aligning to TRBD2. With 6 bases clipped from V and 6 bases from J, the junction kept 8 bases outside the gene matches. The CDR3 extends over 14 amino acids. Germline-derived CDR1 and CDR2 are MNHEY and SVGEGT.

The rearrangement links TRBV5-5 to TRBJ2-3; D is uncertain. The CDR3 has 14 amino acids. The germline CDR1 and CDR2 sequences are SGHKS and YYEKEE (reference sequence). Between the trimmed V and J ends, which lost 4 bases and 7 bases, there was a span of 16 bases. This CDR3 is CASSPGPLAHTQYF. CDR3 bases: TGTGCCAGCAGCCCCGGGCCTTTAGCCCATACGCAGTATTTT.

The table lists this clonotype with a few counts. V and J are TRBV12-3 or TRBV12-4 and TRBJ2-1; TRBD2 aligns across 9 bases. V trimming: 7 bases; J trimming: 3 bases; junction bases outside the gene matches: 7. The CDR3 has 15 amino acids. The chain's CDR3 is CASIPTSGNYNEQFF. In nucleotides, the CDR3 is TGTGCCAGCATCCCGACTAGCGGAAACTACAATGAGCAGTTCTTC.

This clonotype was picked up a small number of times. V is TRBV29-1 and J is TRBJ1-2; 7 bases fit TRBD1. The CDR3 is 12 amino acids. V dropped 3 bases and J dropped 5; count of bases not matched to a gene: 3. The germline V gene encodes CDR1 SQVTM and CDR2 ANQGSEA. Here the CDR3 DNA reads TGCAGCGTTGAGATGGGACAGTATGGCTACACCTTC. It is translated as CSVEMGQYGYTF.

This clonotype turned up a few times. The chain links TRBV11-2 to TRBJ2-3; TRBD2 agrees at 8 bases. V trimming: 5 bases; J trimming: 8 bases; junction bases outside the gene matches: 9. Germline CDR1 and CDR2: SGHAT and FQNNGV. There are 14 residues in the CDR3. For the CDR3, the DNA is TGTGCCAGCAGCCCGGGGGGGCTAGTTGTTACGCAGTATTTT. Translating it yields CASSPGGLVVTQYF.